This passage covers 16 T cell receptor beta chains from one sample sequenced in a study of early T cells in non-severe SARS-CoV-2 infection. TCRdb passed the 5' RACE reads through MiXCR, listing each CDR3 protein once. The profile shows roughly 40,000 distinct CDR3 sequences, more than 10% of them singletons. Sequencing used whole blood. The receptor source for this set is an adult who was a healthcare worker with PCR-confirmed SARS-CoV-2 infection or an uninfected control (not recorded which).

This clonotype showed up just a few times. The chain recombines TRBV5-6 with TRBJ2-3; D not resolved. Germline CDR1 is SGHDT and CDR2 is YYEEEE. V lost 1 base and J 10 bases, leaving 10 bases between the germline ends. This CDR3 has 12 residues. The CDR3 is CASSLITQPQYF. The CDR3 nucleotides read TGTGCCAGCAGCTTGATCACTCAACCGCAGTATTTT.

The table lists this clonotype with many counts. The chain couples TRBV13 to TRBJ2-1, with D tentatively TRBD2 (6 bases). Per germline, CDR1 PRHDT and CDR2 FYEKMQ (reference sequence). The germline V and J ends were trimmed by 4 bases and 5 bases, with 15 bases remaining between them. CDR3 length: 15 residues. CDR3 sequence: CASSSRWWGDNEQFF. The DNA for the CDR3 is TGTGCCAGCAGCTCGAGGTGGTGGGGGGACAATGAGCAGTTCTTC. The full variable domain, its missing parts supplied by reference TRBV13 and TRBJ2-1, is AAGVIQSPRHLIKEKRETATLKCYPIPRHDTVYWYQQGPGQDPQFLISFYEKMQSDKGSIPDRFSAQQFSDYHSELNMSSLELGDSALYFCASSSRWWGDNEQFFGPGTRLTVL.

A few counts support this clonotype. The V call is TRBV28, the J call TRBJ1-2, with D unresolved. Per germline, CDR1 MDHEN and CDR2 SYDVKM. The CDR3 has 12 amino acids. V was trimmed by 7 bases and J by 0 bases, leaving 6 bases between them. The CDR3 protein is CASTSANYGYTF. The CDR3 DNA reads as TGTGCCAGCACCAGCGCTAACTATGGCTACACCTTC.

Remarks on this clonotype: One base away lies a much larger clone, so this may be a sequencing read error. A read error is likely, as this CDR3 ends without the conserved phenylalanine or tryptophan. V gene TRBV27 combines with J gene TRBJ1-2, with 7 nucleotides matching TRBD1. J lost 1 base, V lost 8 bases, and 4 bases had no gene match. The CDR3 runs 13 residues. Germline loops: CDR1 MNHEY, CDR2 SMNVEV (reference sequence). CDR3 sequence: CASGRDSNYGYTI. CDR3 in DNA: TGTGCCAGCGGCCGGGACAGTAACTATGGCTACACCATC.

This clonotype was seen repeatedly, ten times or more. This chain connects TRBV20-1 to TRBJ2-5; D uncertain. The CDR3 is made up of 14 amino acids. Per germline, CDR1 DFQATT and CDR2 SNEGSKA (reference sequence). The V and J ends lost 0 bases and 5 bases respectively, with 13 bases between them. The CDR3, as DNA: TGCAGTGCTAGAGATCCCGGAAACTCGGAGACCCAGTACTTC. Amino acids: CSARDPGNSETQYF.

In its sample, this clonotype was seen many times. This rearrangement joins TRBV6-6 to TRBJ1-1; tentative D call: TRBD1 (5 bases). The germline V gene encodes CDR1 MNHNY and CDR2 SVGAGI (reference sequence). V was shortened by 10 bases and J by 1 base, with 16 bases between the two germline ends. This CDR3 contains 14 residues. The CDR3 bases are TGTGCCACACAACCCGGGACTGAGAACACTGAAGCTTTCTTT. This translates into CATQPGTENTEAFF.

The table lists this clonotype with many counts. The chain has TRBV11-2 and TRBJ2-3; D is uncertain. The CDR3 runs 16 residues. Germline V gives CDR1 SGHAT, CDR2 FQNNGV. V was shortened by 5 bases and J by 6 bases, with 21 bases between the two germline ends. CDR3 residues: CASSQLPGPIPDTQYF. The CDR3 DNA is TGTGCCAGCAGCCAATTACCGGGCCCTATTCCGGATACGCAGTATTTT.

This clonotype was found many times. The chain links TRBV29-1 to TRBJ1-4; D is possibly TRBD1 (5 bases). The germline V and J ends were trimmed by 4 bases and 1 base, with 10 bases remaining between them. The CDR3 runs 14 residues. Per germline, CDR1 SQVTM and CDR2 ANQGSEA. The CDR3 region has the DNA TGCAGCGTTGTGGGACGCCAAACTAATGAAAAACTGTTTTTT. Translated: CSVVGRQTNEKLFF.

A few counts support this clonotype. The CDR3 here is CASSIYTGNQPQHF. The CDR3, as DNA: TGTGCCAGTAGTATCTACACGGGCAATCAGCCCCAGCATTTT. The chain uses TRBV19 and TRBJ1-5, with no clear D. The germline V gene encodes CDR1 LNHDA and CDR2 SQIVND (reference sequence). Trimming pared 3 bases from V and 2 bases from J, leaving 8 bases between. This CDR3 is built from 14 residues. Full variable domain (rest looked up from reference TRBV19 and TRBJ1-5): DGGITQSPKYLFRKEGQNVTLSCEQNLNHDAMYWYRQDPGQGLRLIYYSQIVNDFQKGDIAEGYSVSREKKESFPLTVTSAQKNPTAFYLCASSIYTGNQPQHFGDGTRLSIL.

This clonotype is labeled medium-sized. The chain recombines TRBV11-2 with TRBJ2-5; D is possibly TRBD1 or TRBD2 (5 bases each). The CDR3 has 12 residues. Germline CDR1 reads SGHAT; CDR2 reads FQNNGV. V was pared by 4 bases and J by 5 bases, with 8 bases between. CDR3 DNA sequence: TGTGCCAGCAGCTCCGAGGGGGAGACCCAGTACTTC. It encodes CASSSEGETQYF.

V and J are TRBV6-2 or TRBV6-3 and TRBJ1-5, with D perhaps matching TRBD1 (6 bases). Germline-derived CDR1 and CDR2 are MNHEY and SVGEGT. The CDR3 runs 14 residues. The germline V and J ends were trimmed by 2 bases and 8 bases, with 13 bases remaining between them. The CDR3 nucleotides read TGTGCCAGCAGTTACACAGGGTCTGGCAAGCCCCAGCATTTT. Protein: CASSYTGSGKPQHF.

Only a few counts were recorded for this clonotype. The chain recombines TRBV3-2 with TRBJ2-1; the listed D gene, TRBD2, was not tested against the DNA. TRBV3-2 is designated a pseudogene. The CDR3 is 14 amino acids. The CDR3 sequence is CASLRTSGRNEQFF. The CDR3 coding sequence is TGTGCCAGCCTTCGGACTAGCGGGAGGAATGAGCAGTTCTTC.

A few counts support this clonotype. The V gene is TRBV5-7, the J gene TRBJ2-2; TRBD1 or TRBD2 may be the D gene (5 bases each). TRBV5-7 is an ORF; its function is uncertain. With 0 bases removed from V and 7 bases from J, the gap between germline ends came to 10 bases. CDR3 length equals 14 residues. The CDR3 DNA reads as TGTGCCAGCAGCTTGGCGGGACGGCACGGGGAGCTGTTTTTT. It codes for CASSLAGRHGELFF.

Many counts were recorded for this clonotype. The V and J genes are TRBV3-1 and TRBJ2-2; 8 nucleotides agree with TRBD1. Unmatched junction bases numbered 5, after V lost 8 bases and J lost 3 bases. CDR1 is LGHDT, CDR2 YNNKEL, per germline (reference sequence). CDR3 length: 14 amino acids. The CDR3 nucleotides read TGTGCCAGCCGCTGGACAGGGTACACCGGGGAGCTGTTTTTT. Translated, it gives CASRWTGYTGELFF.

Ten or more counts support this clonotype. CDR3 sequence: CAWTIVSDTQYF. In nucleotides, the CDR3 is TGTGCCTGGACTATTGTCTCAGATACGCAGTATTTT. The chain combines TRBV30 with TRBJ2-3; D is unresolved. CDR1 and CDR2 from the germline V gene are GTSNPN and SVGIG (reference sequence). Trimming cost V 4 bases and J 4 bases, with 9 bases left between them. This CDR3 region has 12 residues.

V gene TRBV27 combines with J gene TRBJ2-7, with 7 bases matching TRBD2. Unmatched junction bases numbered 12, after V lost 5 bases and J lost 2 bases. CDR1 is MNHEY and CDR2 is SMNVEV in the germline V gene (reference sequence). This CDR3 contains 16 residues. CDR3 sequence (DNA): TGTGCCAGCAGTCCCGGTAGCGGGCAACTCCCCTACGAGCAGTACTTC. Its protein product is CASSPGSGQLPYEQYF.